One sample yielded the 18 T cell receptor beta chains listed below, sequenced in a study of blood T cell repertoires in COVID-19. Only in-frame clones appear in the TCRdb table, and some are missing; sequencing was by immunoSEQ multiplex PCR. The sample has around 93,000 clones; approximately 80% are singletons. Source material: peripheral blood. The receptors derive from a man between 60 and 75 years old with acute or convalescent COVID-19.

This rearrangement joins TRBV6-6 to TRBJ1-6; TRBD1 is a possible D gene (6 bases). CDR1 MNHNY and CDR2 SVGAGI come from the germline V gene (reference sequence). The CDR3 spans 15 residues. V gave up 4 bases and J gave up 5 bases, with 12 bases separating them. CDR3 residues: CASSSKDSHNSPLHF. The CDR3 region has the DNA TGTGCCAGCAGTTCTAAGGACAGCCATAATTCACCCCTCCACTTT.

The chain employs TRBV6-5 and TRBJ1-2; D is unclear. Germline CDR1 MNHEY, CDR2 SVGAGI. The CDR3 extends over 15 amino acids. V dropped 4 bases and J dropped 3 bases, with 15 bases sitting between them. CDR3 region: CASSLGLGGYYGYTF. The CDR3 region has the DNA TGTGCCAGCAGTTTAGGACTCGGAGGGTACTATGGCTACACCTTC.

The chain joins TRBV7-3 to TRBJ1-2; TRBD1 might be the D (5 bases). Germline V gene lookup returns CDR1 SGHTA and CDR2 FQGTGA. The CDR3 extends over 15 amino acids. Trimming cost V 5 bases and J 4 bases, with 17 bases left between them. Here the CDR3 DNA reads TGTGCCAGCAGCCAAGGGTCGGGGGGAGGCTATGGCTACACCTTC. The encoded protein is CASSQGSGGGYGYTF.

The chain carries TRBV7-2 and TRBJ2-1, with D unresolved. From germline, CDR1 is SGHTA and CDR2 FQGNSA. The CDR3 covers 13 residues. The V and J ends lost 2 bases and 10 bases respectively, with 12 bases between them. CDR3 coding DNA: TGTGCCAGCAGCTTATTAGGTCGAGGCGAGCAGTTCTTC. Translating gives CASSLLGRGEQFF.

This clone showed up just a few times. V usage is TRBV5-1 and J usage is TRBJ1-6; no firm D call. Germline V gene sequence: CDR1 SGHRS, CDR2 YFSETQ. Trimming removed 4 bases from V and 5 bases from J, with 16 bases in between. This CDR3 contains 16 residues. The CDR3 coding sequence is TGCGCCAGCAGCCCCGGTTTCGGGATCGATAATTCACCCCTCCACTTT. It specifies CASSPGFGIDNSPLHF.

This clone showed up just a few times. The V and J genes are TRBV27 and TRBJ2-2, with 8 bases aligning to TRBD1. The germline gives CDR1 MNHEY, CDR2 SMNVEV (reference sequence). The CDR3 loop spans 14 amino acids. V shed 7 bases and J 7 bases; nucleotides not matched to a gene: 8. The CDR3 here is CASIGDRGGGELFF. DNA of the CDR3: TGTGCCAGCATCGGTGACAGGGGTGGCGGGGAGCTGTTTTTT.

This clone was detected only a few times. The chain combines TRBV12-5 with TRBJ1-6; 9 bases agree with TRBD1. CDR1 and CDR2 from the germline V gene are LGHNT and FRNRAP. This CDR3 is 17 amino acids long. V lost 5 bases to trimming and J lost 7 bases; unmatched junction nucleotides: 12. CDR3 region: CASGNTQPGQGNSPLHF. The DNA for the CDR3 is TGTGCTAGTGGTAATACCCAACCGGGACAGGGAAATTCACCCCTCCACTTT.

The CDR3 is CAISESSTGRDTEAFF. CDR3 DNA sequence: TGTGCCATCAGTGAGTCGAGCACAGGTCGGGACACTGAAGCTTTCTTT. The chain has TRBV10-3 and TRBJ1-1, with a possible D match to TRBD1 (5 bases). Trimming removed 0 bases at V and 3 bases at J, with 14 bases between. The CDR3 totals 16 residues. CDR1 is ENHRY, CDR2 SYGVKD, per germline.

V gene TRBV27 combines with J gene TRBJ2-1; a possible D gene is TRBD2 (5 bases). CDR1 and CDR2 (germline): MNHEY, SMNVEV (reference sequence). This CDR3 region has 11 residues. The ends were cut back, 8 bases at V and 10 bases at J, with 12 bases in the middle. The CDR3 is CASGSLQEQFF. The CDR3 coding sequence is TGTGCCAGCGGGAGTCTCCAAGAGCAGTTCTTC.

The rearrangement joins TRBV29-1 to TRBJ2-1, with 11 bases that match TRBD2. Per germline, CDR1 SQVTM and CDR2 ANQGSEA. The CDR3 loop spans 17 amino acids. V lost 7 bases, J lost 0 bases, and 11 bases stayed unmatched. CDR3 coding DNA: TGCAGCGCCTCCGGGACTAGCGGAAAATTCTCCTACAATGAGCAGTTCTTC. Residues: CSASGTSGKFSYNEQFF.

The chain uses TRBV5-1 and TRBJ2-7; 14 positions match TRBD2. The germline gives CDR1 SGHRS, CDR2 YFSETQ. V gave up 3 bases and J gave up 3 bases; unmatched junction bases: 2. The CDR3 is 15 residues long. The CDR3 nucleotides are TGCGCCAGCAGCTCGGGACTAGCGGGGGACTACGAGCAGTACTTC. Amino acid sequence: CASSSGLAGDYEQYF.

The gene calls are TRBV2 and TRBJ2-1, with TRBD2 identical over 7 bases. The length of the CDR3 is 14 residues. V dropped 8 bases and J dropped 8; count of bases not matched to a gene: 12. The V gene's germline CDR1 is SNHLY and CDR2 FYNNEI. The CDR3 bases are TGTGCCAGCCACGGGAGGTCTCGGTTCGATGAGCAGTTCTTC. Translation gives CASHGRSRFDEQFF.

V and J are TRBV19 and TRBJ1-1, with a possible D match to TRBD1 (6 bases). The germline CDR1 and CDR2 sequences are LNHDA and SQIVND (reference sequence). The CDR3 is 17 residues long. Trimming pared 5 bases from V and 1 base from J, leaving 20 bases between. Written as DNA, the CDR3 is TGTGCCAGTAGTGTAACCCTTCTAAGACAGGCGAACACTGAAGCTTTCTTT. It encodes CASSVTLLRQANTEAFF.

The genes are TRBV24-1 and TRBJ2-3; 9 nucleotides agree with TRBD2. CDR3 length equals 15 residues. CDR1 and CDR2 from the germline V gene are KGHDR and SFDVKD. With V trimmed by 1 base and J by 4 bases, 2 bases remained unmatched. The CDR3 region has the DNA TGTGCCACCAGTGATTTAGCGGGAGGACCAGATACGCAGTATTTT. Residues: CATSDLAGGPDTQYF.

The chain couples TRBV30 to TRBJ1-1, with D possibly TRBD1 on 6 matching bases. The V end was cut by 2 bases, the J end by 0 bases, with 13 bases between. CDR3 length: 15 amino acids. Germline V CDR1 and CDR2: GTSNPN, SVGIG (reference sequence). CDR3 in DNA: TGTGCCTGGAGTAGAGGGGGACGGTTGAACACTGAAGCTTTCTTT. Translation gives CAWSRGGRLNTEAFF.

In this sample, this clone turned up a few times. This sequence joins TRBV11-3 and TRBJ1-1, with 8 bases matching TRBD1. Germline trimming cut 5 bases from V and 5 bases from J; bases unmatched to any gene: 13. Germline CDR1 and CDR2: SGHNT and YENEEA. This CDR3 spans 16 amino acids. This chain's CDR3 is CASSTLGQGLRTEAFF. For the CDR3, the DNA is TGTGCCAGCAGCACCCTTGGACAGGGTTTGAGAACTGAAGCTTTCTTT. Full variable domain (remainder filled in from reference TRBV11-3 and TRBJ1-1): EAGVVQSPRYKIIEKKQPVAFWCNPISGHNTLYWYLQNLGQGPELLIRYENEEAVDDSQLPKDRFSAERLKGVDSTLKIQPAELGDSAVYLCASSTLGQGLRTEAFFGQGTRLTVV.

There are a few counts of this clone. Other DNA sequences of this sample code for an identical CDR3. V is TRBV11-2 and J is TRBJ2-3; no firm D call. Looked up from germline, CDR1 is SGHAT and CDR2 is FQNNGV. The CDR3 loop spans 12 amino acids. Trimming shortened V by 1 base and J by 5 bases, and 4 bases separated the two germline ends. CDR3 sequence (DNA): TGTGCCAGCAGCTTAGCGGGAGATACGCAGTATTTT. It specifies CASSLAGDTQYF.

V is TRBV4-3 and J is TRBJ1-2, with D hard to call. The germline V gene encodes CDR1 LGHNA and CDR2 YSLEER. CDR3 length: 13 residues. V was pared by 0 bases and J by 4 bases, with 6 bases between. The DNA for the CDR3 is TGCGCCAGCAGCCAAGACAGGCTCTATGGCTACACCTTC. This codes for CASSQDRLYGYTF.